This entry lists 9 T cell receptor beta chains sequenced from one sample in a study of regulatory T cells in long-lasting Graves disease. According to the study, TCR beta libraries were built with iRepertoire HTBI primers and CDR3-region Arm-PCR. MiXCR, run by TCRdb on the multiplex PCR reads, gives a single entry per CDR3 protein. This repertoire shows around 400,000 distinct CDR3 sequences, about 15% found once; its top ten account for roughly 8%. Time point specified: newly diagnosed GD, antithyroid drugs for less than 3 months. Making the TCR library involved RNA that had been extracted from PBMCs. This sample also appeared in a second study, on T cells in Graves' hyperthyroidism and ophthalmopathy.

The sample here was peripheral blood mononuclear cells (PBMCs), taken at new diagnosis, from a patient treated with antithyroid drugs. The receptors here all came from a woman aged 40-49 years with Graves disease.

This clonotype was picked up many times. CDR3 region: CASRPPGGETQYF. In nucleotides, the CDR3 is TGTGCCAGCCGACCACCCGGGGGGGAGACCCAGTACTTC. The chain recombines TRBV3-1 with TRBJ2-5; 7 bases are a match to TRBD2. The J segment lost 5 bases and the V segment lost 8 bases, leaving 8 bases of the junction unmatched. Germline assignment: CDR1 LGHDT and CDR2 YNNKEL (reference sequence). The CDR3 runs 13 residues.

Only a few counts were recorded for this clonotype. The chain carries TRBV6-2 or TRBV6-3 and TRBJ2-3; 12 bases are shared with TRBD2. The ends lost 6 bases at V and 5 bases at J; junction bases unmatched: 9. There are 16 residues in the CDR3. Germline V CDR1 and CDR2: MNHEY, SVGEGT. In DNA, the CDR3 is TGTGCCAGCAGACCTGCTAGCGGGAGGGCCGTAGATACGCAGTATTTT. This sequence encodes CASRPASGRAVDTQYF.

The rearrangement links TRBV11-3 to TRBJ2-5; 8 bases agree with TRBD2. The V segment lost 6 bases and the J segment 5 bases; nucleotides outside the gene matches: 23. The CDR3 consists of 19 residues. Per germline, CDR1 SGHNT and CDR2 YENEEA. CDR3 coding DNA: TGTGCCAGCAGTGGGGGCGGGGGAGCGGGAGAGGGAACGTGGGAGACCCAGTACTTC. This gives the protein CASSGGGGAGEGTWETQYF.

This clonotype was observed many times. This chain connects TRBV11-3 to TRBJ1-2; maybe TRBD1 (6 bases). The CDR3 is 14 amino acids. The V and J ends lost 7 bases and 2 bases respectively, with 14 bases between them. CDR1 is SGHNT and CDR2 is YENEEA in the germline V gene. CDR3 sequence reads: CASTPGRGNYGYTF. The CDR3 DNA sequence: TGTGCCAGCACCCCCGGGAGGGGGAACTATGGCTACACCTTC.

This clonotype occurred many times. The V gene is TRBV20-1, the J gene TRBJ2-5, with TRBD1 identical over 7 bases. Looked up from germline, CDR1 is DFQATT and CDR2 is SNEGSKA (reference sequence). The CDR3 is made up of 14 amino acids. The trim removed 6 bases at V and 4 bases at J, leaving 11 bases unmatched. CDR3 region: CSALRGLAVETQYF. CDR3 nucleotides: TGCAGTGCGTTGAGGGGGCTAGCAGTAGAGACCCAGTACTTC.

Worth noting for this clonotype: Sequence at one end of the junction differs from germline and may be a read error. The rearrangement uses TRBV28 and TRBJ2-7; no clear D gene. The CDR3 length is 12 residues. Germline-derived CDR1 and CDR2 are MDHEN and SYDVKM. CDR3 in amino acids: CASSLSSYEQCF. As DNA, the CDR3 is TGTGCCAGCAGTTTATCGTCCTACGAGCAGTGCTTC.

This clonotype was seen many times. This CDR3 reads CASSSVLGGGVFSYEQYF. Written as DNA, the CDR3 is TGTGCCAGCAGTTCAGTTCTCGGGGGGGGAGTATTCTCCTACGAGCAGTACTTC. The rearrangement links TRBV6-5 to TRBJ2-7, with 8 bases aligning to TRBD2. The CDR3 runs to 18 residues. V was clipped by 4 bases and J by 0 bases; unmatched bases: 14. Germline V gives CDR1 MNHEY, CDR2 SVGAGI.

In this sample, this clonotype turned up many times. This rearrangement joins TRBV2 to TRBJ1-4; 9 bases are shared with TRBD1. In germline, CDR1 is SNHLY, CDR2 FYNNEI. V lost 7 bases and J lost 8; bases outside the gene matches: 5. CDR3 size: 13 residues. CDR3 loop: CASKNRGREKLFF. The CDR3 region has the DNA TGTGCCAGCAAGAACAGGGGGCGAGAAAAACTGTTTTTT.

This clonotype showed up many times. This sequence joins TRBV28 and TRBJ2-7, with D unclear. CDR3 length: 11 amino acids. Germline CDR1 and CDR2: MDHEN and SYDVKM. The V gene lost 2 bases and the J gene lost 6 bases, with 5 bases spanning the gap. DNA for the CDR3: TGTGCCAGCAGTTTAAGGTTCGAGCAGTACTTC. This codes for CASSLRFEQYF. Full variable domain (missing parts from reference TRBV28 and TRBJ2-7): DVKVTQSSRYLVKRTGEKVFLECVQDMDHENMFWYRQDPGLGLRLIYFSYDVKMKEKGDIPEGYSVSREKKERFSLILESASTNQTSMYLCASSLRFEQYFGPGTRLTVT.